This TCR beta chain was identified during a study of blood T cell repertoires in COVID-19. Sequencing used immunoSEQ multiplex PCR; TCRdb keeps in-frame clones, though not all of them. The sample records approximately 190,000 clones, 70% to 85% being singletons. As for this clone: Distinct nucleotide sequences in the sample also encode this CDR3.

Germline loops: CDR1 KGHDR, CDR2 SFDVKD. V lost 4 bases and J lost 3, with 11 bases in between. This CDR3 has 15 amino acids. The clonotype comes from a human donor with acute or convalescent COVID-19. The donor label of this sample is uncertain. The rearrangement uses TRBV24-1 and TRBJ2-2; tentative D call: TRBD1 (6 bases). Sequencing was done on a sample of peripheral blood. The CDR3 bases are TGTGCCACCAGTGACCCCGGGACACACACCGGGGAGCTGTTTTTT. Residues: CATSDPGTHTGELFF.